A selection of T cell receptor beta chains follows, all from one sample in a study of early T cells in non-severe SARS-CoV-2 infection. TCRdb called the 5' RACE reads again in MiXCR, with one record for every CDR3 protein. Among about 67,000 distinct CDR3 sequences listed, roughly 11% were seen once. The sequencing input was whole blood. These TCRs come from an adult who was a healthcare worker with PCR-confirmed SARS-CoV-2 infection or an uninfected control (not recorded which). Both conserved end residues are part of each CDR3. Each record gives: clone size, D gene, V gene, J gene, CDR3 protein, CDR3 DNA. A D gene is named only where the DNA matches it firmly. Some rows have no size entry. The others give once, few or many, or a class for an expanded clone.

many	NA	TRBV7-9	TRBJ2-1	CASSLEGHAWDEQFF	TGTGCCAGCAGCTTAGAAGGGCACGCTTGGGATGAGCAGTTCTTC
many	NA	TRBV10-3	TRBJ2-1	CAISEFSLSSYNEQFF	TGTGCCATCAGTGAGTTCTCCCTGAGCTCCTACAATGAGCAGTTCTTC
many	NA	TRBV11-2	TRBJ2-7	CASSLDFRTEYEQYF	TGTGCCAGCAGCTTAGATTTCCGGACAGAGTACGAGCAGTACTTC
NA	NA	TRBV18	TRBJ2-7	CATRGAGSSYEQYF	TGTGCCACCAGAGGGGCGGGGAGCTCCTACGAGCAGTACTTC
few	TRBD2	TRBV7-9	TRBJ2-5	CASSSRTSGRETQYF	TGTGCCAGCAGCTCTAGGACTAGCGGGAGAGAGACCCAGTACTTC
many	NA	TRBV4-1	TRBJ2-7	CASSQNTGPYEQYF	TGCGCCAGCAGCCAAAACACGGGCCCCTACGAGCAGTACTTC
many	NA	TRBV12-3/TRBV12-4	TRBJ1-1	CASSFQGTEAFF	TGTGCCAGCAGTTTTCAGGGTACTGAAGCTTTCTTT
many	TRBD1	TRBV19	TRBJ2-7	CASSNYFQGQLSYEQYF	TGTGCCAGTAGTAATTACTTCCAGGGACAGCTCTCCTACGAGCAGTACTTC
many	NA	TRBV29-1	TRBJ1-3	CSVTRDTLSGNTIYF	TGCAGCGTTACCCGGGACACTTTATCTGGAAACACCATATATTTT
NA	NA	TRBV6-5	TRBJ1-1	CASNPGGAGGTEAFF	TGTGCCAGCAACCCGGGCGGGGCCGGGGGCACTGAAGCTTTCTTT
NA	NA	TRBV6-1	TRBJ2-1	CASIQGVPYNEQFF	TGTGCCAGCATCCAGGGAGTCCCCTACAATGAGCAGTTCTTC
NA	NA	TRBV2	TRBJ2-2	CASTPLGGGENTGELFF	TGTGCCAGCACCCCTCTCGGCGGGGGCGAGAACACCGGGGAGCTGTTTTTT
once	TRBD2	TRBV29-1	TRBJ2-3	CSVPPTSADTQYF	TGCAGCGTCCCCCCAACTAGCGCAGATACGCAGTATTTT
NA	TRBD1	TRBV29-1	TRBJ2-1	CSVAPGGSYNEQFF	TGCAGCGTTGCACCAGGGGGCTCCTACAATGAGCAGTTCTTC
many	TRBD2	TRBV5-4	TRBJ2-7	CASSLVSGSSHEQYF	TGTGCCAGCAGCCTGGTTAGCGGGAGTTCCCACGAGCAGTACTTC
NA	NA	TRBV12-5	TRBJ2-3	CASALAVTATDTQYF	TGTGCTAGTGCCCTGGCCGTGACCGCGACAGATACGCAGTATTTT
NA	TRBD2	TRBV6-6	TRBJ2-5	CASSYSTSAETQYF	TGTGCCAGCAGTTACTCGACTAGCGCAGAGACCCAGTACTTC
many	TRBD2	TRBV2	TRBJ2-4	CASNPQTSGRNIQYF	TGTGCCAGCAATCCCCAGACTAGCGGGAGAAACATTCAGTACTTC
many	TRBD1	TRBV28	TRBJ2-7	CAIQSGTGAFHEQYF	TGTGCCATCCAATCTGGGACAGGGGCATTCCACGAGCAGTACTTC
NA	TRBD1	TRBV6-5	TRBJ2-2	CASGRRTGSAGELFF	TGTGCCAGCGGACGGAGGACAGGGTCAGCCGGGGAGCTGTTTTTT
few	NA	TRBV2	TRBJ2-1	CASSAGGGPFSYNEQFF	TGTGCCAGCAGTGCGGGCGGGGGCCCCTTTTCCTACAATGAGCAGTTCTTC
few	TRBD2	TRBV7-9	TRBJ2-3	CASSSGTSGQVTDTQYF	TGTGCCAGCAGCTCCGGGACTAGCGGGCAGGTCACAGATACGCAGTATTTT
many	NA	TRBV10-3	TRBJ2-5	CAISAPGPPYF	TGTGCCATCAGTGCACCGGGGCCCCCTTACTTC